Shown below are 5 T cell receptor beta chains from a single sample sequenced in a study of response to subunit inactivated influenza vaccine. TCRdb re-derived calls from the RT-PCR reads in MiXCR, one entry per CDR3 protein. The table has around 480,000 distinct CDR3 sequences, around 9.9% seen once. The sequencing here drew on PBMCs from blood, taken roughly 46 days after vaccination. These receptors were collected from a man aged 45-65 years who received an inactivated influenza vaccine.

The chain couples TRBV2 to TRBJ1-5; no clear D gene. The V and J ends lost 0 bases and 7 bases respectively, with 10 bases between them. The CDR3 runs to 14 residues. The germline CDR1 and CDR2 sequences are SNHLY and FYNNEI. CDR3 in amino acids: CASSEASRPQPQHF. The CDR3 nucleotides read TGTGCCAGCAGTGAAGCTAGTAGGCCCCAGCCCCAGCATTTT.

This clonotype was seen at least ten times. The rearrangement joins TRBV5-1 to TRBJ2-3; D remains ambiguous. This CDR3 contains 15 residues. Trimming stripped 0 bases from V and 2 bases from J, with 10 bases between. CDR1 is SGHRS and CDR2 is YFSETQ in the germline V gene. The CDR3 here is CASSLDGQLTDTQYF. CDR3 in DNA: TGCGCCAGCAGCTTGGACGGGCAGCTCACAGATACGCAGTATTTT.

In regard to this clonotype: Possible read error: a much larger clone is one base away. The chain couples TRBV12-3 or TRBV12-4 to TRBJ2-1; D perhaps matches TRBD1 (6 bases). Deletions cut 7 bases from V and 9 bases from J, with 13 bases between. The CDR3 spans 12 residues. The CDR3 loop is CASNQGGAEQFF. Here the CDR3 DNA reads TGTGCCAGCAACCAAGGGGGTGCTGAGCAGTTCTTC.

This clonotype was seen a few times. The V and J genes are TRBV7-9 and TRBJ2-1; 7 bases match TRBD1. The CDR3 length is 15 residues. CDR1 and CDR2 from the germline V gene are SEHNR and FQNEAQ (reference sequence). Germline trimming cut 5 bases from V and 2 bases from J; bases unmatched to any gene: 6. CDR3 residues: CASSPQGTAYNEQFF. As DNA, the CDR3 is TGTGCCAGCAGCCCCCAAGGGACAGCCTACAATGAGCAGTTCTTC.

This clonotype has a count of ten or more. The chain joins TRBV13 to TRBJ2-3; 9 bases map to TRBD1. With V trimmed by 3 bases and J by 0 bases, 4 bases remained unmatched. Per germline, CDR1 PRHDT and CDR2 FYEKMQ (reference sequence). The length of the CDR3 is 16 residues. In DNA, the CDR3 is TGTGCCAGCAGCTTGAACAGGGGGCCAAGCACAGATACGCAGTATTTT. This gives the protein CASSLNRGPSTDTQYF.